This T cell receptor beta chain was recorded in a study of blood T cells in healthy people across ages. Study results and limitations: Expanded clonotype shifts may have been confounded, as the donors had an unknown CMV status. Any conclusive comparison of naive versus antigen-experienced cells was prevented by using unsorted PBMCs. Investigators viewed diversity estimates from one million T cells as underestimates, the study reported.

A second PCR, run for about 6 to 11 cycles, used a sample-barcoded 5' primer plus a J-beta primer mix. TCRdb independently ran MiXCR on the 5' RACE reads; one entry per CDR3 protein. The repertoire holds fewer than 2,000,000 distinct CDR3 sequences, with about 39% as singletons. A word on this clonotype: What it binds is not known. At one of its ends the junction is not consistent with the germline gene, which may arise from a read error.

The CDR3 runs 17 residues. The gene calls are TRBV12-3 or TRBV12-4 and TRBJ2-1; 13 bases fit TRBD2. The source material was blood. The sequence came from a human donor in good health. CDR3 loop: CASSYGLAGDSYNELFF. The CDR3 DNA sequence: TGTGCCAGCAGTTATGGACTAGCGGGGGACTCCTACAATGAGCTGTTCTTC.